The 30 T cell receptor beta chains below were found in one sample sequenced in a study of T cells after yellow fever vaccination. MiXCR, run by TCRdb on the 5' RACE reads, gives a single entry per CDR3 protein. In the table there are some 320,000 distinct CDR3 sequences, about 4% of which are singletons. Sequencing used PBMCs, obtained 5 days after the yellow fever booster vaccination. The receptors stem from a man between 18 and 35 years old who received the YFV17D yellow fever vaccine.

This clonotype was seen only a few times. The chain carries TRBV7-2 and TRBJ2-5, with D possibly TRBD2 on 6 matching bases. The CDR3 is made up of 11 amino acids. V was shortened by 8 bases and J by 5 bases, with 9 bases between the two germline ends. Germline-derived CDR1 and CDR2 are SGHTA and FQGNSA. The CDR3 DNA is TGTGCCAGCGGGGCGGGGGAGACCCAGTACTTC. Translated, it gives CASGAGETQYF. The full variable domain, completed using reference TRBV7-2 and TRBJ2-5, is GAGVSQSPSNKVTEKGKDVELRCDPISGHTALYWYRQSLGQGLEFLIYFQGNSAPDKSGLPSDRFSAERTGGSVSTLTIQRTQQEDSAVYLCASGAGETQYFGPGTRLLVL.

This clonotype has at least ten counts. CDR3 sequence: CASSLREQDGELFF. As DNA, the CDR3 is TGCGCCAGCAGCTTGAGGGAACAGGACGGGGAGCTGTTTTTT. The gene calls are TRBV5-1 and TRBJ2-2, with D maybe TRBD1 (5 bases). Trimming took 1 base from V and 7 from J, leaving 11 bases between them. CDR3 length: 14 residues. The germline V gene has CDR1 SGHRS and CDR2 YFSETQ.

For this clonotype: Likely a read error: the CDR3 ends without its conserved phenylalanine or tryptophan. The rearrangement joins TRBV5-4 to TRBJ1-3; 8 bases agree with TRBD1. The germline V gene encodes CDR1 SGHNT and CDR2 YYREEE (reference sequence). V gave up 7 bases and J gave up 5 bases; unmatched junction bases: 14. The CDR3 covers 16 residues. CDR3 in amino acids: CASGPANGQGRNTIYI. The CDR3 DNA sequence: TGTGCCAGCGGCCCTGCTAATGGACAGGGACGAAACACCATATATATT.

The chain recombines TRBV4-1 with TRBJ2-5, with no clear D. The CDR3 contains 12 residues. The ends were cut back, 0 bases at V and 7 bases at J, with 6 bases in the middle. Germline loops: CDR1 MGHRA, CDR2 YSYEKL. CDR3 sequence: CASSQDRGTQYF. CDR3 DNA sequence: TGCGCCAGCAGCCAAGATCGTGGGACCCAGTACTTC.

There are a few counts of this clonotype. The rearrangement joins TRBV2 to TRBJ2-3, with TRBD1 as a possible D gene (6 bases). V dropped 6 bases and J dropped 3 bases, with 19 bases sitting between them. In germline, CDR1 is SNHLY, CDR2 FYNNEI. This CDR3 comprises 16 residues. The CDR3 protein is CASSRRQDGTTDTQYF. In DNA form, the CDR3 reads TGTGCCAGCAGCCGACGCCAAGACGGGACAACAGATACGCAGTATTTT.

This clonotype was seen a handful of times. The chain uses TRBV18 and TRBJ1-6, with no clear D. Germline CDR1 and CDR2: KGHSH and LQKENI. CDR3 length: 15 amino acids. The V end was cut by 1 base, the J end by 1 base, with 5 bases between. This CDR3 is CASSPRESYNSPLHF. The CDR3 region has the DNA TGTGCCAGCTCACCACGGGAGTCCTATAATTCACCCCTCCACTTT.

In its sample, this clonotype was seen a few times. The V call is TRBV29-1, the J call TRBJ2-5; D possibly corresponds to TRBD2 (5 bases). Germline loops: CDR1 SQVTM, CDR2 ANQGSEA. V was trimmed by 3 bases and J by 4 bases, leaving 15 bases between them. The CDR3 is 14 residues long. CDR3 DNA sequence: TGCAGCGTTGATGGGGTTCCTCGGGGAGAGACCCAGTACTTC. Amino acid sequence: CSVDGVPRGETQYF.

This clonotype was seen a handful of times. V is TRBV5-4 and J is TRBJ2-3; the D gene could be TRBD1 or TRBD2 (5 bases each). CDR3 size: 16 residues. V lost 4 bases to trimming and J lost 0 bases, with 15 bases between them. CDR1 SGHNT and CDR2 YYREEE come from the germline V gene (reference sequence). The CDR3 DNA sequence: TGTGCCAGCAGCCCGAGGGTGGGGACGAGCACAGATACGCAGTATTTT. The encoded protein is CASSPRVGTSTDTQYF.

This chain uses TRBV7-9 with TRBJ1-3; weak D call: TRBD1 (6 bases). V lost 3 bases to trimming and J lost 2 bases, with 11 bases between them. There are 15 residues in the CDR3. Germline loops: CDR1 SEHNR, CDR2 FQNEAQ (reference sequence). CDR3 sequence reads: CASSFWTDTGNTIYF. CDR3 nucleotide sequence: TGTGCCAGCAGCTTCTGGACAGACACTGGAAACACCATATATTTT.

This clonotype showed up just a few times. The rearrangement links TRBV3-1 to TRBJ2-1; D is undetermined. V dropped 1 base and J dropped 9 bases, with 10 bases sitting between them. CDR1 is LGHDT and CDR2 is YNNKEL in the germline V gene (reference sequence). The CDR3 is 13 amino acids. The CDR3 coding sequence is TGTGCCAGCAGCCAAGGAGGCGCTAGTGAGCAGTTCTTC. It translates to CASSQGGASEQFF.

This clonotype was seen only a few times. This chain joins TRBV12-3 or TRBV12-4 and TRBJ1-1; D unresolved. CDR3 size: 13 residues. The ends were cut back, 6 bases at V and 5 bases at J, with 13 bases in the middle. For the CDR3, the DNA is TGTGCCAGCAGCCGCCGGGCCGGTACTGAAGCTTTCTTT. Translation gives CASSRRAGTEAFF.

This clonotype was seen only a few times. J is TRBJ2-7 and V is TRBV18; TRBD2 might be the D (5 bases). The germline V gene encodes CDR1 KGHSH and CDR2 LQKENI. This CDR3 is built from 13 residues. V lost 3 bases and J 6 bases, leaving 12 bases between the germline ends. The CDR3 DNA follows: TGTGCCAGCTCACCCAAAGGGAGCAGCGAGCAGTACTTC. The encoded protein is CASSPKGSSEQYF.

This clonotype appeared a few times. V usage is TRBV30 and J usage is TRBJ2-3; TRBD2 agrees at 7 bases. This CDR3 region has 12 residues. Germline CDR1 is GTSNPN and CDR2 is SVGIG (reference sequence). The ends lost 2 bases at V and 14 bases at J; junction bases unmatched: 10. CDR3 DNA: TGTGCCTGGAGTTTTAGCGGGTCCGCCGGGTATTTT. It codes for CAWSFSGSAGYF. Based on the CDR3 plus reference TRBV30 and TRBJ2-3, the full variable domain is SQTIHQWPATLVQPVGSPLSLECTVEGTSNPNLYWYRQAAGRGLQLLFYSVGIGQISSEVPQNLSASRPQDRQFILSSKKLLLSDSGFYLCAWSFSGSAGYFGPGTRLTVL.

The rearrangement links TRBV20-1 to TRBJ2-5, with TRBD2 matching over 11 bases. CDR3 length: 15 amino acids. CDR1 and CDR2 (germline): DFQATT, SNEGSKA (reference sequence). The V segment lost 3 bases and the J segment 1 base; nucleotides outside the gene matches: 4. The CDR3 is CSASPSGGSQETQYF. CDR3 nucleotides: TGCAGTGCTAGTCCTAGCGGGGGGTCCCAAGAGACCCAGTACTTC.

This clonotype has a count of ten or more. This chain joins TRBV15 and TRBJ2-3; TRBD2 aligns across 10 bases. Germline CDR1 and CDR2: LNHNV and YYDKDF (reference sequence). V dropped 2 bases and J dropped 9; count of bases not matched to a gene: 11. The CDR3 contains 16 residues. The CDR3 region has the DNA TGTGCCACCAGCAGACTTGGGACTAGCGTCGGGAGGACGCAGTATTTT. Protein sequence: CATSRLGTSVGRTQYF.

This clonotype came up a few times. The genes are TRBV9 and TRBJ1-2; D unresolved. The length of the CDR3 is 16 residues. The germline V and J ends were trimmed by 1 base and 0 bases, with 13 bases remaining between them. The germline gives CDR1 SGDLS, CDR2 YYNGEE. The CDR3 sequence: CASSVSPGRSNYGYTF. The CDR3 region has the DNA TGTGCCAGCAGCGTATCTCCGGGCAGGTCTAACTATGGCTACACCTTC.

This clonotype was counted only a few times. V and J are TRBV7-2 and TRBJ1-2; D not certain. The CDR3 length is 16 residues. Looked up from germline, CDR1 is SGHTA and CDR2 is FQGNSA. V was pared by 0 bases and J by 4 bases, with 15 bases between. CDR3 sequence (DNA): TGTGCCAGCAGCTTAGCCGGAGGGAAGGTGGGCTATGGCTACACCTTC. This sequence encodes CASSLAGGKVGYGYTF. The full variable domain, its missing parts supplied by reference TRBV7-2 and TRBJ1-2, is GAGVSQSPSNKVTEKGKDVELRCDPISGHTALYWYRQSLGQGLEFLIYFQGNSAPDKSGLPSDRFSAERTGGSVSTLTIQRTQQEDSAVYLCASSLAGGKVGYGYTFGSGTRLTVV.

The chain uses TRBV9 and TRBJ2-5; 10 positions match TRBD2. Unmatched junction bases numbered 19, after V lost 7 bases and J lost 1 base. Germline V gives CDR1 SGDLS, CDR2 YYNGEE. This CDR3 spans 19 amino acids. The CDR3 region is CASCLRPISSGGSQETQYF. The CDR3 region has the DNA TGTGCCAGCTGCCTCCGCCCCATCTCTAGCGGGGGATCCCAAGAGACCCAGTACTTC. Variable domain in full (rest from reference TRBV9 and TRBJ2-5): DSGVTQTPKHLITATGQRVTLRCSPRSGDLSVYWYQQSLDQGLQFLIQYYNGEERAKGNILERFSAQQFPDLHSELNLSSLELGDSALYFCASCLRPISSGGSQETQYFGPGTRLLVL.

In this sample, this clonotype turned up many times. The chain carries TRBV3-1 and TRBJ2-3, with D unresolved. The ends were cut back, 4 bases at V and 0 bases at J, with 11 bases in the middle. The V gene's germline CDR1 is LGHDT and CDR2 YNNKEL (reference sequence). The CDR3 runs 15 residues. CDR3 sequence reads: CASSPRSISTDTQYF. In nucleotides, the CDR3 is TGTGCCAGCAGCCCTCGCAGCATCAGCACAGATACGCAGTATTTT.

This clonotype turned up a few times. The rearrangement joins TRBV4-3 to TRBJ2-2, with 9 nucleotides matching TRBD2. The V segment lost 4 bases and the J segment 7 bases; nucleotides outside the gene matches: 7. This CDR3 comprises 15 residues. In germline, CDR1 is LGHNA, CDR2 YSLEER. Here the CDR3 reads CASSRRASGVGELFF. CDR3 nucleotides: TGCGCCAGCAGCCGTAGGGCTAGCGGGGTCGGGGAGCTGTTTTTT.

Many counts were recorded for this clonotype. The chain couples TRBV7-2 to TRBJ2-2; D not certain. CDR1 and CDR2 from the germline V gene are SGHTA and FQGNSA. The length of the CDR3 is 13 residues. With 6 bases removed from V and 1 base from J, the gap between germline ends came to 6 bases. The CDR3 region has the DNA TGTGCCAGCAGTTCAGTGAACACCGGGGAGCTGTTTTTT. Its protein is CASSSVNTGELFF.

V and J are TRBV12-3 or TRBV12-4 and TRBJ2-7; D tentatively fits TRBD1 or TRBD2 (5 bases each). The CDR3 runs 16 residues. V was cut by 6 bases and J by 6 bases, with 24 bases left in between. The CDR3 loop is CASRAGADLRMSEQYF. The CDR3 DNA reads TGTGCCAGCAGGGCCGGGGCCGACTTACGTATGTCCGAGCAGTACTTC.

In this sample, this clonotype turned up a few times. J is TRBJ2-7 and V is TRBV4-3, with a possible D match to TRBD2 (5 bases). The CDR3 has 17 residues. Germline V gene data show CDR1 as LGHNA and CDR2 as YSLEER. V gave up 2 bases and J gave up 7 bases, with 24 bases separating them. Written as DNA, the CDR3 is TGCGCCAGCAGCCAAAGTTTGTCCGGGATATCCCTGGGTGAGCAGTACTTC. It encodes CASSQSLSGISLGEQYF.

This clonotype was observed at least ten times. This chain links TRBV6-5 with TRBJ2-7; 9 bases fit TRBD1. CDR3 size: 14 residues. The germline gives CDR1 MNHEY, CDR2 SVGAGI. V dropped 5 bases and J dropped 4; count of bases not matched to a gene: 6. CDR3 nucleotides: TGTGCCAGCAGTGCCGGGACAGGGAGGTACGAGCAGTACTTC. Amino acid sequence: CASSAGTGRYEQYF.

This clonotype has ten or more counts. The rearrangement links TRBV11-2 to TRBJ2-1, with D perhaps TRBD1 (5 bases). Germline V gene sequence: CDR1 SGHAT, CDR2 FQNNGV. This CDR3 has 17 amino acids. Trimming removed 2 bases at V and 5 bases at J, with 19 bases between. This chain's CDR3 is CASSLPNYRTPNNEQFF. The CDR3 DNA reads TGTGCCAGCAGCTTACCTAATTACAGGACCCCAAACAATGAGCAGTTCTTC. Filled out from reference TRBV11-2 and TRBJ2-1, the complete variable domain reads EAGVAQSPRYKIIEKRQSVAFWCNPISGHATLYWYQQILGQGPKLLIQFQNNGVVDDSQLPKDRFSAERLKGVDSTLKIQPAKLEDSAVYLCASSLPNYRTPNNEQFFGPGTRLTVL.

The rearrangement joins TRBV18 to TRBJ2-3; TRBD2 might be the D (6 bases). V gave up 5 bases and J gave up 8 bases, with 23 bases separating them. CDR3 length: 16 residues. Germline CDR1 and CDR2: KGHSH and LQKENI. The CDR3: CASSEWATGVVGTQYF. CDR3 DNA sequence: TGTGCCAGCTCAGAATGGGCAACGGGGGTCGTTGGTACGCAGTATTTT.

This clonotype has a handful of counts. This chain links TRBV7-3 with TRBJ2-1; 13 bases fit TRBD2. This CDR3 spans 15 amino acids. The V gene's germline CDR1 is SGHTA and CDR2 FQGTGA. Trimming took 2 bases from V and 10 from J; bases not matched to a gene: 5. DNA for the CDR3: TGTGCCAGCAGCTTAGGGACTAGCGGGGTTGGGGAGCAGTTCTTC. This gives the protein CASSLGTSGVGEQFF.

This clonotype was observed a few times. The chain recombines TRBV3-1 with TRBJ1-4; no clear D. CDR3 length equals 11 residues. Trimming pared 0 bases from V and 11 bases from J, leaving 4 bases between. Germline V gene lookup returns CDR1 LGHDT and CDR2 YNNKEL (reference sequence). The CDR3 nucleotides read TGTGCCAGCAGCCAAGATCGGAAACTGTTTTTT. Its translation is CASSQDRKLFF.

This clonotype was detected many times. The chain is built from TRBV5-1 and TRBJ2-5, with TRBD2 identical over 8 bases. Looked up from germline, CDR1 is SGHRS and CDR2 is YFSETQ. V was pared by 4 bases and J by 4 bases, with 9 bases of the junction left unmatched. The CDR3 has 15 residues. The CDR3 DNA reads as TGCGCCAGCAGCATGGGACTAGTGAGTGGAGAGACCCAGTACTTC. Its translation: CASSMGLVSGETQYF.

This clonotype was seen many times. In DNA, the CDR3 is TGTGCCAGCAGCTTACTACTAGCGGGGTCGTACAATGAGCAGTTCTTC. It codes for CASSLLLAGSYNEQFF. The chain is built from TRBV11-2 and TRBJ2-1; 10 nucleotides line up with TRBD2. From germline, CDR1 is SGHAT and CDR2 FQNNGV. This CDR3 has 16 amino acids. J gave up 4 bases and V 2 bases, and 5 bases lay outside the gene matches. Full variable domain (outside the CDR3, taken from reference TRBV11-2 and TRBJ2-1): EAGVAQSPRYKIIEKRQSVAFWCNPISGHATLYWYQQILGQGPKLLIQFQNNGVVDDSQLPKDRFSAERLKGVDSTLKIQPAKLEDSAVYLCASSLLLAGSYNEQFFGPGTRLTVL.